A selection of T cell receptor beta chains follows, all from one sample in a study of technical replicates of blood from four donors. Libraries were prepared by immunoSEQ multiplex PCR; TCRdb keeps only in-frame clonotypes and omits some of them. This sample has tens of thousands of clones, with 93% found just once. Sequenced sample: T cells isolated from PBMCs. Receptors originate from a human donor in good health. CDR3s include the opening cysteine and the closing phenylalanine or tryptophan. The D gene is left open where the match is weak. Size is omitted from some rows. Given values are once, few, many or a class for expanded clones.

>TRBJ1-1|-|TRBV9|-
CASSVVRNTEAFF
TGTGCCAGCAGCGTAGTCAGAAACACTGAAGCTTTCTTT
>TRBJ2-1|TRBD2|TRBV2|-
CASMAASGGLREQFF
TGTGCCAGCATGGCGGCTAGCGGGGGGCTTAGAGAGCAGTTCTTC
>TRBJ2-7|-|TRBV7-9|-
CASGLGGLSYEQYF
TGTGCCAGCGGCTTGGGCGGGCTGTCCTACGAGCAGTACTTC
>TRBJ2-4|-|TRBV15|-
CATSGGPGAKNIQYF
TGTGCCACCAGCGGCGGGCCAGGAGCCAAAAACATTCAGTACTTC
>TRBJ1-1|-|TRBV5-4|-
CASSFSGGATEAFF
TGTGCCAGCAGCTTCTCCGGGGGGGCTACTGAAGCTTTCTTT
>TRBJ2-2|-|TRBV7-8|-
CASTLRRVGNTGELFF
TGTGCCAGCACCCTCCGACGGGTTGGGAACACCGGGGAGCTGTTTTTT
>TRBJ1-4|-|TRBV7-7|once
CASSLTVNEKLFF
TGTGCTAGCAGCCTTACGGTTAATGAAAAACTGTTTTTT
>TRBJ2-2|TRBD1|TRBV2|once
CASSDDRGWNTGELFF
TGTGCCAGCAGTGACGACAGGGGATGGAACACCGGGGAGCTGTTTTTT
>TRBJ2-3|-|TRBV10-1|-
CASSLLGSSPDTQYF
TGCGCCAGCAGTTTGTTAGGGAGCAGCCCAGATACGCAGTATTTT
>TRBJ2-5|TRBD1|TRBV25-1|-
CASSETGGRETQYF
TGTGCCAGCAGTGAAACAGGGGGCCGTGAGACCCAGTACTTC
>TRBJ1-1|-|TRBV4-2|few
CASTDGGTEAFF
TGTGCCAGCACTGACGGGGGCACTGAAGCTTTCTTT
>TRBJ2-3|TRBD1|TRBV7-6|-
CASSLRNWDRSTDTQYF
TGTGCCAGCAGCTTGCGTAATTGGGACAGGAGCACAGATACGCAGTATTTT
>TRBJ2-1|TRBD2|TRBV29-1|-
CSGTIAGGLREQFF
TGCAGCGGGACCATAGCGGGAGGGCTTCGTGAGCAGTTCTTC
>TRBJ1-4|-|TRBV2|-
CASSGTGEKLFF
TGTGCCAGCAGTGGAACGGGGGAAAAACTGTTTTTT
>TRBJ1-3|TRBD1|TRBV4-2|-
CASSQELPGQGGSTIYF
TGTGCCAGCAGCCAAGAACTGCCGGGACAGGGTGGGTCCACCATATATTTT
>TRBJ2-7|TRBD2|TRBV10-1|-
CASSSRLAGAFYEQYF
TGCGCCAGCAGTTCCAGACTAGCGGGGGCCTTCTACGAGCAGTACTTC
>TRBJ1-3|-|TRBV2|-
CASADFLKEPGNTIYF
TGTGCCAGTGCGGACTTCTTAAAGGAGCCTGGAAACACCATATATTTT